This TCR beta chain is from a study of cytomegalovirus exposure and HLA in healthy donors. In the study overall: An earlier analysis identified 117 million unique TCR beta sequences in 150 million to 200 million T cells.

Points on this clone: The antigen is not known.

Germline trimming cut 4 bases from V and 3 bases from J; bases unmatched to any gene: 3. CDR1 MRHNA and CDR2 SNTAGT come from the germline V gene. This CDR3 spans 15 amino acids. Study-wide points: With high specificity and sensitivity, the classifier reportedly diagnosed cytomegalovirus status. Associated with HLA alleles at 0.05 false discovery rate in a later analysis were approximately 17,000 TCR beta sequences.

PCR was performed using 60 Vbeta and 13 Jbeta primers. The method was immunoSEQ multiplex PCR; TCRdb's version includes in-frame clones alone and lacks a portion of them. The table shows about 190,000 clones, with about three quarters occurring only once. In nominal health when sampled, donors likely had unrecorded immune exposures nonetheless. The chain links TRBV6-4 to TRBJ2-1, with 10 bases aligning to TRBD2. The sample was PBMCs. The sequence came from a woman in her twenties or thirties in good health and CMV-seropositive. The chain's CDR3 is CASSGASGGYNEQFF. DNA for the CDR3: TGTGCCAGCAGTGGTGCTAGCGGGGGCTACAATGAGCAGTTCTTC.